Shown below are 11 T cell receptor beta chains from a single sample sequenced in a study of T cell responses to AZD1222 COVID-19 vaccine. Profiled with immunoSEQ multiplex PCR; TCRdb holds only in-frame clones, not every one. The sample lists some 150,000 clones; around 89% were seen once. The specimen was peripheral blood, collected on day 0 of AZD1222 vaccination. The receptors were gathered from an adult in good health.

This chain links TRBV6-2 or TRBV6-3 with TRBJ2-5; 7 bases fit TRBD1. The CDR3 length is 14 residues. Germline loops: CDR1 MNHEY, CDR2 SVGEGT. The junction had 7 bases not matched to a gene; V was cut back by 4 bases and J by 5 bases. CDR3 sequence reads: CASSSGQAWETQYF. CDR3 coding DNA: TGTGCCAGCAGTTCAGGACAGGCCTGGGAGACCCAGTACTTC.

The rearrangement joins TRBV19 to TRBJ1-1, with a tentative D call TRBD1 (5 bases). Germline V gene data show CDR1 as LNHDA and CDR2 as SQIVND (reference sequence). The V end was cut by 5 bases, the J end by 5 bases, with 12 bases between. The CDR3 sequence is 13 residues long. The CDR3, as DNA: TGTGCCAGTAGTCCAGGGAGGTGGACTGAAGCTTTCTTT. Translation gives CASSPGRWTEAFF.

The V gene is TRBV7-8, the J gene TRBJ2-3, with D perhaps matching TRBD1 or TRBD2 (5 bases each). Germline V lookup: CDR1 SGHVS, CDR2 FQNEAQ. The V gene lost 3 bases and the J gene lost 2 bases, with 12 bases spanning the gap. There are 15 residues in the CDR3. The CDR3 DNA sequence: TGTGCCAGCAGCTTGACGGGGCTCTACACAGATACGCAGTATTTT. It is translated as CASSLTGLYTDTQYF.

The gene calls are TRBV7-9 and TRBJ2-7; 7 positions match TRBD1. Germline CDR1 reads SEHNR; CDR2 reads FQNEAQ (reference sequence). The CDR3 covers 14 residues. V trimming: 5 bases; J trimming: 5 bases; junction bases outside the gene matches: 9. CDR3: CASSSMTGSDEQYF. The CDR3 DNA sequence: TGTGCCAGCAGCAGCATGACAGGGTCGGACGAGCAGTACTTC.

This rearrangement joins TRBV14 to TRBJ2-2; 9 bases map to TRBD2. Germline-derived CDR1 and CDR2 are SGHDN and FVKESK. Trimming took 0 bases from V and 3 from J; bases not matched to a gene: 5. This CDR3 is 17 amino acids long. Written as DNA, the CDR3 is TGTGCCAGCAGCCAAGATATTACTAGCGGGTACACCGGGGAGCTGTTTTTT. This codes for CASSQDITSGYTGELFF.

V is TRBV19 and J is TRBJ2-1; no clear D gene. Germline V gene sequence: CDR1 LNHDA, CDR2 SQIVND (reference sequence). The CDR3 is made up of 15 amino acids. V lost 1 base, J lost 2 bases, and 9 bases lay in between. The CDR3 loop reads CASSIGLSTYNEQFF. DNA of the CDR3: TGTGCCAGTAGTATAGGACTTTCCACCTACAATGAGCAGTTCTTC.

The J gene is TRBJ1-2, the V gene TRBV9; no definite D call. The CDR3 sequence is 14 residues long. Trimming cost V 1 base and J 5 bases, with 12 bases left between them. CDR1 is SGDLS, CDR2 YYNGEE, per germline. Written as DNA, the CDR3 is TGTGCCAGCAGCGTAACAGCCAGAACGTATGGCTACACCTTC. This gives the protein CASSVTARTYGYTF. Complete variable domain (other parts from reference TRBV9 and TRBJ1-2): DSGVTQTPKHLITATGQRVTLRCSPRSGDLSVYWYQQSLDQGLQFLIQYYNGEERAKGNILERFSAQQFPDLHSELNLSSLELGDSALYFCASSVTARTYGYTFGSGTRLTVV.

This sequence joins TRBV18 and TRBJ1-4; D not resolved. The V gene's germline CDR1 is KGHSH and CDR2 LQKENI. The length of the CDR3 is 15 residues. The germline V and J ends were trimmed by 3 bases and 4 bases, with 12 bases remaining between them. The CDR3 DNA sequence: TGTGCCAGCTCACCCCCAGACGGTCGTAATGAAAAACTGTTTTTT. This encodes CASSPPDGRNEKLFF.

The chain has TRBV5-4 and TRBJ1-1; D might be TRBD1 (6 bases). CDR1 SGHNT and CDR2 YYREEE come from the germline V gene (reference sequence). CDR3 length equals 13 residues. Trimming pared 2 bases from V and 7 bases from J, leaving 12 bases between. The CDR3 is CASSFGQHDEAFF. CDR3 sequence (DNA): TGTGCCAGCAGCTTTGGACAGCATGATGAAGCTTTCTTT.

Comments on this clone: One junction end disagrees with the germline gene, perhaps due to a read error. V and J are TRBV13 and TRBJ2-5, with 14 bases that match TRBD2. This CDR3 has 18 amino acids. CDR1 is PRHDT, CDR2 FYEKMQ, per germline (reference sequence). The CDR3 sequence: CTSSLEGLAGETQETQYF. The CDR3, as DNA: TGTACCAGCAGCCTTGAGGGACTAGCGGGAGAGACTCAAGAGACCCAGTACTTC.

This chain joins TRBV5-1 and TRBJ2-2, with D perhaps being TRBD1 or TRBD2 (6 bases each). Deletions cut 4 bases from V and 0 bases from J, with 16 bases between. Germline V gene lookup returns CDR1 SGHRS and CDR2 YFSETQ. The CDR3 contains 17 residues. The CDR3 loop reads CASSPRGGTPNTGELFF. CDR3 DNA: TGCGCCAGCAGCCCACGAGGCGGGACACCGAACACCGGGGAGCTGTTTTTT.